This record looks at one T cell receptor beta chain sequence and its context. This entry belongs to a study of cytomegalovirus exposure and HLA in healthy donors. The study ran its PCR with 60 Vbeta and 13 Jbeta primers. Produced via immunoSEQ multiplex PCR; TCRdb's table is partial and in-frame only. The table shows 100,000 to 150,000 clones, with around four fifths occurring only once. The CDR3 sequence is 17 residues long. CDR1 and CDR2 (germline): MNHEY, SMNVEV (reference sequence). V was clipped by 0 bases and J by 8 bases, with 19 bases between them. Sequenced material: PBMCs. This receptor was obtained from a woman aged 40 to 50 in good health and CMV-seropositive. V gene TRBV27 combines with J gene TRBJ1-4, with D tentatively TRBD1 (6 bases). CDR3 in DNA: TGTGCCAGCAGTTTATCTCGCTGGCAGGGGCAGGGGGAAAAACTGTTTTTT. Translating gives CASSLSRWQGQGEKLFF. Drawing the rest from reference TRBV27 and TRBJ1-4, the complete variable domain is EAQVTQNPRYLITVTGKKLTVTCSQNMNHEYMSWYRQDPGLGLRQIYYSMNVEVTDKGDVPEGYKVSRKEKRNFPLILESPSPNQTSLYFCASSLSRWQGQGEKLFFGSGTQLSVL.